These T cell receptor beta chains were read from a single sample in a study of a mutant IDH1 vaccine in newly diagnosed glioma. Sequencing used immunoSEQ multiplex PCR; TCRdb keeps in-frame clones, though not all of them. The table has tens of thousands of clones, around 85% seen once. The antigens these receptors bind are not known. Sequenced here: PBMCs, sampled from a glioma patient whose treatment included an IDH1 peptide vaccine. Every receptor here comes from a woman aged 25 to 39 with glioma. Some clones in this sample may be carry-over from other donors' samples. Each CDR3 is given with its conserved first and last residue. Fields, in order: V gene, clone size, D gene, CDR3 protein. D genes are given only for firm matches. The size field is filled for only some rows; it gives once, few, many or a size class.

>TRBV19|NA|NA
CASSISRGSNQPQHF
>TRBV29-1|NA|TRBD1
CSVGDRSYEQYF
>TRBV5-1|NA|NA
CASSPEGGSDTQYF
>TRBV13|NA|TRBD2
CASRKGGRAVEQFF
>TRBV14|NA|NA
CASRSASSYEQYF
>TRBV28|NA|TRBD1
CASSRPRGIGQGNQPQHF
>TRBV28|medium-sized|NA
CASSLPGFNQPQHF
>TRBV5-6|NA|TRBD1
CASSPRDRGAYEQFF
>TRBV2|NA|NA
CASSEERGRAFF
>TRBV6-5|NA|TRBD2
CASSLAGGGTDTQYF